This is a list of T cell receptor beta chains from one sample in a study of control samples from healthy donors and cancer patients. Produced via immunoSEQ multiplex PCR; TCRdb's table is partial and in-frame only. The data contain about 230,000 clones, more than 65% of them singletons. Specimen: PBMCs. These TCRs come from a woman in her fifties or sixties with lung cancer. Both conserved end residues are part of each CDR3. D genes are given only for firm matches. Only some rows state a clone size, as once, few, many or a class for expanded clones.

many	TRBV9	TRBJ1-1	-	TGTGCCAGCAGCGTAGAAGGGTCTCTGAACACTGAAGCTTTCTTT	CASSVEGSLNTEAFF
-	TRBV6-5	TRBJ1-6	-	TGTGCCAGCAGTTTCGGCCAAGTAGGATCACCCCTCCACTTT	CASSFGQVGSPLHF
-	TRBV6-5	TRBJ2-3	TRBD1	TGTGCCAGCACCGGACAGGGAAGGGGCACAGATACGCAGTATTTT	CASTGQGRGTDTQYF
few	TRBV30	TRBJ2-2	-	TGTGCCTGGAGTAGGCAAGGGCCCGGGGAGCTGTTTTTT	CAWSRQGPGELFF
-	TRBV5-1	TRBJ1-4	-	TGCGCCAGCAGCTTGGGGACAGTTTCAACTAATGAAAAACTGTTTTTT	CASSLGTVSTNEKLFF
-	TRBV10-1	TRBJ2-1	-	TGCGCCAGCAGGGCCCCTAGCGAGCAGTTCTTC	CASRAPSEQFF
-	TRBV3-1/TRBV3-2	TRBJ2-5	-	TGTGCCAGCAGCCAAGAGCGGGGGACCCAGTACTTC	CASSQERGTQYF
-	TRBV10-1	TRBJ2-1	TRBD2	TGCGCCAGCAGTGTAGCGGGAAGCTCCTACAATGAGCAGTTCTTC	CASSVAGSSYNEQFF
-	TRBV7-8	TRBJ2-2	-	TGTGCCAGCAGCACGACCGGCACCGGGGAGCTGTTTTTT	CASSTTGTGELFF
-	TRBV2	TRBJ1-2	-	TGTGCCAGCAGAGAACAGGACAGCTACTATGGCTACACCTTC	CASREQDSYYGYTF
-	TRBV5-1	TRBJ2-1	-	TGCGCCAGCAGCTTGGATGGCGGATACAATGAGCAGTTCTTC	CASSLDGGYNEQFF
-	TRBV10-3	TRBJ2-3	-	TGTGCCATCACGAAGGGGCAGGGGGATACGCAGTATTTT	CAITKGQGDTQYF
-	TRBV27	TRBJ1-6	-	TGTGCCAGCAGTTTCCGCTCCCCGGGAGGGCCCGATAATTCACCCCTCCACTTT	CASSFRSPGGPDNSPLHF
once	TRBV12-3/TRBV12-4	TRBJ2-2	-	TGTGCCAGCAGTTTCAAGGGCGCCGGGGAGCTGTTTTTT	CASSFKGAGELFF
-	TRBV30	TRBJ2-1	TRBD2	TGTGCCTGGAGTGCGCCTAGCGGGGCGTCACATGAGCAGTTCTTC	CAWSAPSGASHEQFF
-	TRBV3-1/TRBV3-2	TRBJ2-1	TRBD2	TGTGCCAGCAGCCAACAGGGCGGGAGCGGTGAGCAGTTCTTC	CASSQQGGSGEQFF
-	TRBV6-1	TRBJ2-1	-	TGTGCCAGCAGTGACGTTCGAGGAGTACGCATTAATGAGCAGTTCTTC	CASSDVRGVRINEQFF
-	TRBV5-6	TRBJ2-5	-	TGTGCCAGCAGCTCGGGGACCAGAGAGACCCAGTACTTC	CASSSGTRETQYF
-	TRBV14	TRBJ1-4	-	TGTGCCAGCAGCCGGTCGTTGGGAACTAATGAAAAACTGTTTTTT	CASSRSLGTNEKLFF
-	TRBV9	TRBJ2-5	TRBD2	TGTGCCAGCAGCGTAGCTCTTGGCGGGGGGACCCAAGAGACCCAGTACTTC	CASSVALGGGTQETQYF
once	TRBV3-1/TRBV3-2	TRBJ2-3	-	TGTGCCAGCAGCCCCACAGATACGCAGTATTTT	CASSPTDTQYF
-	TRBV6-5	TRBJ1-2	TRBD1	TGTGCCAGCACCTATTCCGGGACAGGGAGAACCTTC	CASTYSGTGRTF
-	TRBV2	TRBJ1-5	-	TGTGCCAGCAGCACCGTTAGCAATCAGCCCCAGCATTTT	CASSTVSNQPQHF
few	TRBV18	TRBJ2-7	TRBD1	TGTGCCAGCTCACTTCGACAGGGAGTAGGCGAGCAGTACTTC	CASSLRQGVGEQYF
-	TRBV21-1	TRBJ1-4	-	TGTGCCAGCATTACTCAGGGGGCGGGGGAAAAACTGTTTTTT	CASITQGAGEKLFF